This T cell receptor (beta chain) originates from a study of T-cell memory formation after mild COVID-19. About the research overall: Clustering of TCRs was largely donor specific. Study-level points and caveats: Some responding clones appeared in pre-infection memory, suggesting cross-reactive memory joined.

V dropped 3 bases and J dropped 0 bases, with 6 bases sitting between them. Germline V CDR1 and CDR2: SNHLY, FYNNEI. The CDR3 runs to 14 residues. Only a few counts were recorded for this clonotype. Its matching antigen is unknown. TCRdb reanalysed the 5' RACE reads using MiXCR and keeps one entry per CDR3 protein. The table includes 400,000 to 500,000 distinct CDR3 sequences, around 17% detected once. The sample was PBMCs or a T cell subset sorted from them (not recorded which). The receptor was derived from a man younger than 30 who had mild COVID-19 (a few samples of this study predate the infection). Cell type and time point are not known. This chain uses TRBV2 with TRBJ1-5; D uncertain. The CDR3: CASSEQTSNQPQHF. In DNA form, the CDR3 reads TGTGCCAGCAGTGAGCAGACTAGCAATCAGCCCCAGCATTTT.